This T cell receptor beta chain is from a study of T cell responses to AZD1222 COVID-19 vaccine. Study outcomes and limitations: Seropositive AZD1222 recipients at baseline numbered only five or six.

Measured with immunoSEQ multiplex PCR; TCRdb has only the in-frame clones, and not every one. In the table there are approximately 50,000 clones, 80% to 90% of which are singletons. Note on this clone: Its matching antigen is unknown.

Losses at the gene ends were 6 bases for V and 4 bases for J; bases not matched to a gene: 8. This CDR3 spans 16 amino acids. The V gene's germline CDR1 is LNHDA and CDR2 SQIVND (reference sequence). The receptor's source is an adult who received the AZD1222 COVID-19 vaccine. The starting material was peripheral blood, obtained 28 days after the second AZD1222 dose. The J gene is TRBJ2-1, the V gene TRBV19, with 11 bases aligning to TRBD2. CDR3 in amino acids: CASRPGTSGFYNEQFF. The DNA for the CDR3 is TGTGCCAGTAGGCCCGGGACTAGCGGATTTTACAATGAGCAGTTCTTC.